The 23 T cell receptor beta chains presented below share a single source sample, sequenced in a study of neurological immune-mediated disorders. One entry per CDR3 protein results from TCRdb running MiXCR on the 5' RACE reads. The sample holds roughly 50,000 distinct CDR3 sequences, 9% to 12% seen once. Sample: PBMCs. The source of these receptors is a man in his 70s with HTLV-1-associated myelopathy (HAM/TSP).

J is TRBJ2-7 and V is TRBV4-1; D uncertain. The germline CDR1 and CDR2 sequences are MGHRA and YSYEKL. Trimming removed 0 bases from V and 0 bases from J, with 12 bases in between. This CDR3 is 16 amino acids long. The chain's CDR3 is CASSQDHLVPSYEQYF. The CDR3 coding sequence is TGCGCCAGCAGCCAAGATCACCTAGTCCCCTCCTACGAGCAGTACTTC.

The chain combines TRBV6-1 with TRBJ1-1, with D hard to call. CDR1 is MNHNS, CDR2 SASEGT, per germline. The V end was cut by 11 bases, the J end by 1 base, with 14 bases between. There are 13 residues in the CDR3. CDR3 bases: TGTGCCTACAGTCAGCTTACGAACACTGAAGCTTTCTTT. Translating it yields CAYSQLTNTEAFF.

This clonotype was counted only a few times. DNA for the CDR3: TGTGCCAGCTCACCAGGAGGGGCGCACCACGAGCAGTACTTC. Amino acid sequence: CASSPGGAHHEQYF. The J gene is TRBJ2-7, the V gene TRBV18; D may be TRBD2 (6 bases). This CDR3 spans 14 amino acids. Germline V CDR1 and CDR2: KGHSH, LQKENI. The V end was cut by 2 bases, the J end by 5 bases, with 13 bases between.

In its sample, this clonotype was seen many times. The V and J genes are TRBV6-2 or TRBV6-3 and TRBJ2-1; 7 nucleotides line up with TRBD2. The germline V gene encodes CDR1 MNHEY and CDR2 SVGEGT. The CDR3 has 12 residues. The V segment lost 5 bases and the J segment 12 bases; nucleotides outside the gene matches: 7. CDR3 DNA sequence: TGTGCCAGCAGTGGGCCGGGGGGAACGCAGTTCTTC. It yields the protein CASSGPGGTQFF.

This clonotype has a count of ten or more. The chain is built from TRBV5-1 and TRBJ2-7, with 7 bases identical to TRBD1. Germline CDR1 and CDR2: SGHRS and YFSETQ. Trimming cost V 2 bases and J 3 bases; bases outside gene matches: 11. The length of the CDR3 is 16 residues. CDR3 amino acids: CASSFEGDSDFYEQYF. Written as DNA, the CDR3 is TGCGCCAGCAGCTTTGAAGGGGACAGCGACTTCTACGAGCAGTACTTC.

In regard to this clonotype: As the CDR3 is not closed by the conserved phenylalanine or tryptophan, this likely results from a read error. The DNA of the CDR3 is TGTGCCACCTCCCGGACGGGTAACACTGAAGCTTTCTCT. It specifies CATSRTGNTEAFS. The chain has TRBV10-3 and TRBJ1-1; no clear D. Germline-derived CDR1 and CDR2 are ENHRY and SYGVKD. V was pared by 10 bases and J by 2 bases, with 14 bases between. This CDR3 comprises 13 residues.

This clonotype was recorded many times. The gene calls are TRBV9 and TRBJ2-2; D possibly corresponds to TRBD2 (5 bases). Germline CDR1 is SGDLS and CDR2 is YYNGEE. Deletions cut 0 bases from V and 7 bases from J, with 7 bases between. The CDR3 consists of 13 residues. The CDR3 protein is CASSVDGGGELFF. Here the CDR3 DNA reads TGTGCCAGCAGCGTAGATGGAGGCGGGGAGCTGTTTTTT.

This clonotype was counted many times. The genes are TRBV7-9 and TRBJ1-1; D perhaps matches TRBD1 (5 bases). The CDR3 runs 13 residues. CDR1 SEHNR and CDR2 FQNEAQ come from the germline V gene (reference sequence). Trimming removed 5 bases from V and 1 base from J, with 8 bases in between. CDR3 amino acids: CASSQTGNTEAFF. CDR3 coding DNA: TGTGCCAGCAGCCAAACAGGGAACACTGAAGCTTTCTTT.

CDR3 nucleotides: TGTGCCATCAGTGAGTCTGGCAATTCCGACGAGCAGTTCTTC. Its translation: CAISESGNSDEQFF. This sequence joins TRBV10-3 and TRBJ2-7; no firm D call. The end of the DNA aligns better with TRBJ2-1, so the J call may be wrong. This CDR3 comprises 14 residues. Per the germline V gene, CDR1 is ENHRY and CDR2 is SYGVKD.

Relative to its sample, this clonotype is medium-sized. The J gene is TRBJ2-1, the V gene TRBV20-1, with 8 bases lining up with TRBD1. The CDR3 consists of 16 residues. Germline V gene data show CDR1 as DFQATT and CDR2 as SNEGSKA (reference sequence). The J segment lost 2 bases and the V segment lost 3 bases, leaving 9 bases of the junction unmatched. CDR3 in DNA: TGCAGTGCTAGGACAGGGGTAGGCAGTACCTACAATGAGCAGTTCTTC. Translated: CSARTGVGSTYNEQFF.

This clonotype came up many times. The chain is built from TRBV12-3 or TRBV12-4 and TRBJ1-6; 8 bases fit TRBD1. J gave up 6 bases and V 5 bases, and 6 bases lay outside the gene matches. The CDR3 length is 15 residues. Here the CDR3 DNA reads TGTGCCAGCAGTGTGACAGGGGCCCCTAATTCACCCCTCCACTTT. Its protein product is CASSVTGAPNSPLHF.

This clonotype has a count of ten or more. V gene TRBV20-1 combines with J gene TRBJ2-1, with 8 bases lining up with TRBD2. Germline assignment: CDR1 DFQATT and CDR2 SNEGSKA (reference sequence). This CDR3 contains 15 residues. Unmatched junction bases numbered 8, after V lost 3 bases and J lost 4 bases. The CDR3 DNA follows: TGCAGTGCTAGCCCGGGAGGGACATTGTACAATGAGCAGTTCTTC. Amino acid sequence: CSASPGGTLYNEQFF.

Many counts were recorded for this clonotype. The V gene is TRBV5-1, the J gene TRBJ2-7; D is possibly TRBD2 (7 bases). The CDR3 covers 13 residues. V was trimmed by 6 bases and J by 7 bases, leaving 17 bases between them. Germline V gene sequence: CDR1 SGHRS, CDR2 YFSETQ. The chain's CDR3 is CASNLGGDTEQYF. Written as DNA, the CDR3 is TGCGCCAGCAATCTAGGGGGGGACACGGAGCAGTACTTC.

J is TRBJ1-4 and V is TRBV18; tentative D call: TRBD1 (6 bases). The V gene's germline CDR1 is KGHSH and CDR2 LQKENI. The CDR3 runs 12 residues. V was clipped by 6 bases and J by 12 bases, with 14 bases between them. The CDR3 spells CASSRTEGELFF. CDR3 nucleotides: TGTGCCAGCTCTCGGACAGAGGGGGAACTGTTTTTT. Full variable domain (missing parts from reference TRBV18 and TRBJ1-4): NAGVMQNPRHLVRRRGQEARLRCSPMKGHSHVYWYRQLPEEGLKFMVYLQKENIIDESGMPKERFSAEFPKEGPSILRIQQVVRGDSAAYFCASSRTEGELFFGSGTQLSVL.

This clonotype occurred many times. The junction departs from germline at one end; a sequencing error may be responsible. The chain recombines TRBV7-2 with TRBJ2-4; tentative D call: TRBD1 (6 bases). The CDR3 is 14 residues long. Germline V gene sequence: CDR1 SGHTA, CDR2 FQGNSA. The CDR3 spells CASSLNPTDSSADF. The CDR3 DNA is TGTGCCAGCAGCTTAAACCCGACGGACAGCTCTGCGGACTTC.

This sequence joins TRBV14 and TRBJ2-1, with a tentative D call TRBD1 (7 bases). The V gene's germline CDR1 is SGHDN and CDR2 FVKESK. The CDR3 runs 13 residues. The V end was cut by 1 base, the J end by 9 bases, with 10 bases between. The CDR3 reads CASSQVRGAEQFF. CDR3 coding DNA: TGTGCCAGCAGCCAAGTCAGGGGGGCTGAGCAGTTCTTC. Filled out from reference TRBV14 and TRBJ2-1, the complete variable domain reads EAGVTQFPSHSVIEKGQTVTLRCDPISGHDNLYWYRRVMGKEIKFLLHFVKESKQDESGMPNNRFLAERTGGTYSTLKVQPAELEDSGVYFCASSQVRGAEQFFGPGTRLTVL.

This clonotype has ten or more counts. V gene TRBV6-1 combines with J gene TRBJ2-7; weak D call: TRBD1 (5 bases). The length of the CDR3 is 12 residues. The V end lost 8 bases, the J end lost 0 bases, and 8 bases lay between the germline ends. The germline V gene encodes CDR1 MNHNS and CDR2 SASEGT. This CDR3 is CASGTGSYEQYF. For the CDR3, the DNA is TGTGCCAGCGGTACAGGCTCCTACGAGCAGTACTTC.

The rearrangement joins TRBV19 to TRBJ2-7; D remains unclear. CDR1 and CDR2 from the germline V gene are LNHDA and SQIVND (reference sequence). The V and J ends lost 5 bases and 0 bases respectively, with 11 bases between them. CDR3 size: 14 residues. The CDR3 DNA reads TGTGCCAGTAGTGATTACGGCAGCTCCTACGAGCAGTACTTC. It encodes CASSDYGSSYEQYF.

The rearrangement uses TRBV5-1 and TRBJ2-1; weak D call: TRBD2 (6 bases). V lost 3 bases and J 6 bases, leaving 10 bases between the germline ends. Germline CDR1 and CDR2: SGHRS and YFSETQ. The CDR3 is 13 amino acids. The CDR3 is CASSSTSFNEQFF. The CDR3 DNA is TGCGCCAGCAGCTCGACTAGTTTCAATGAGCAGTTCTTC.

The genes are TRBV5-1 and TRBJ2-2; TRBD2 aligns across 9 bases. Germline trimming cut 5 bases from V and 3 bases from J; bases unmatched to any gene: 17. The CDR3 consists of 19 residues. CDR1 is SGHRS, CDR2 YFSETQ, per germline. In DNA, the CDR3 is TGCGCCAGCAGTTCCGGGACTAGCAGGAGCCGGGGGGACACCGGGGAGCTGTTTTTT. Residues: CASSSGTSRSRGDTGELFF.

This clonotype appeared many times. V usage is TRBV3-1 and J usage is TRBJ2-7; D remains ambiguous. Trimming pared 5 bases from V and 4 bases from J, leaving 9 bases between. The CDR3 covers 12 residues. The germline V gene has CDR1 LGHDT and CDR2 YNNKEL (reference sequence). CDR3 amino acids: CASSSFSYEQYF. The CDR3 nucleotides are TGTGCCAGCAGCTCATTTTCTTACGAGCAGTACTTC.

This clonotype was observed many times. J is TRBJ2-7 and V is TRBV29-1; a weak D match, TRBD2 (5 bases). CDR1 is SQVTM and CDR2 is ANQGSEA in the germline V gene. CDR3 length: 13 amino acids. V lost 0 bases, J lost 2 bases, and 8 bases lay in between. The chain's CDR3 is CSVEDLATYEQYF. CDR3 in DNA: TGCAGCGTTGAAGATCTAGCTACCTACGAGCAGTACTTC.

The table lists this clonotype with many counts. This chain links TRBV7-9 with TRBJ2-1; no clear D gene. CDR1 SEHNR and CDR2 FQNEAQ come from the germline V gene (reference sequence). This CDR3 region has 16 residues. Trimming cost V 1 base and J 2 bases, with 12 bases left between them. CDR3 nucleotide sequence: TGTGCCAGCAGCTTAGATAGGCTACTAACCTACAATGAGCAGTTCTTC. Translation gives CASSLDRLLTYNEQFF.